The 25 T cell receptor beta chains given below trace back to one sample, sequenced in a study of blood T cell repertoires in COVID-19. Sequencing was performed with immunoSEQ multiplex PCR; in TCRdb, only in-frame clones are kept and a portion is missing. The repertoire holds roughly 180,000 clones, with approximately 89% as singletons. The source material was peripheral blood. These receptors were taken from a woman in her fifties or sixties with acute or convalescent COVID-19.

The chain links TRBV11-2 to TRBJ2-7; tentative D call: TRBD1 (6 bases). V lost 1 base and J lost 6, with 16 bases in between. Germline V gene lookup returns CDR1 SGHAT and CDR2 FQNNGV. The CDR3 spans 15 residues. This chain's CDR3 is CASSLGVQGFGEQYV. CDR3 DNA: TGTGCCAGCAGCTTAGGGGTACAGGGTTTCGGCGAGCAGTACGTC.

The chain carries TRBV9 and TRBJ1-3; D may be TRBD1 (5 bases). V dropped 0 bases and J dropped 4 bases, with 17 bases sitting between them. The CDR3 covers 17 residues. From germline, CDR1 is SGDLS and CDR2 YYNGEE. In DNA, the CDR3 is TGTGCCAGCAGCGTAGCCCCAAACAGGAACGGAGGAAACACCATATATTTT. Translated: CASSVAPNRNGGNTIYF. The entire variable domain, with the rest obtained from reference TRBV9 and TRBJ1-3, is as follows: DSGVTQTPKHLITATGQRVTLRCSPRSGDLSVYWYQQSLDQGLQFLIQYYNGEERAKGNILERFSAQQFPDLHSELNLSSLELGDSALYFCASSVAPNRNGGNTIYFGEGSWLTVV.

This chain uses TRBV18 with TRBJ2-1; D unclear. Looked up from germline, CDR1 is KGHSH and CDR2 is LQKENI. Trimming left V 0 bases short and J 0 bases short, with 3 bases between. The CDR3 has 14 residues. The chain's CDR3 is CASSPPSSYNEQFF. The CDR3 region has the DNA TGTGCCAGCTCACCACCGAGCTCCTACAATGAGCAGTTCTTC.

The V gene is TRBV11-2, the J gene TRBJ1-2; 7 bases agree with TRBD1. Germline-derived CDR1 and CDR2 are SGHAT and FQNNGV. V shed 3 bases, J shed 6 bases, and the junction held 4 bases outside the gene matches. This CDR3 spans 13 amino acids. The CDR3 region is CASSFEGANGYTF. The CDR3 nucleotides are TGTGCCAGCAGCTTTGAGGGGGCGAATGGCTACACCTTC.

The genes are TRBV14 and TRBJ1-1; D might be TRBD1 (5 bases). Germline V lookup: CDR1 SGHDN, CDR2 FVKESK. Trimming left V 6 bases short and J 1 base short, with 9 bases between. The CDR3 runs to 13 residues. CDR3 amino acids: CASRGVGNTEAFF. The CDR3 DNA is TGTGCCAGCAGAGGGGTCGGGAACACTGAAGCTTTCTTT.

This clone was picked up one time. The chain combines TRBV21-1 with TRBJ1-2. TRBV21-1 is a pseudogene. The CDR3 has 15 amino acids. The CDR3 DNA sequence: TGTGCCAGCAGCACGGGAGGGCGGCGTATCTATGGCTACACCTTC. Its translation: CASSTGGRRIYGYTF.

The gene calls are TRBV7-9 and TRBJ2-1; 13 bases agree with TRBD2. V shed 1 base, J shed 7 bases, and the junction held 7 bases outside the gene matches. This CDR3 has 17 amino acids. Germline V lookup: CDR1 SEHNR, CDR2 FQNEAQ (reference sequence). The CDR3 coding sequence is TGTGCCAGCAGCTTAGGACTAGCGGGAGGAATTTTAAATGAGCAGTTCTTC. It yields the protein CASSLGLAGGILNEQFF. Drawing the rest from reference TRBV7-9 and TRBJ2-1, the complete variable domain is DTGVSQNPRHKITKRGQNVTFRCDPISEHNRLYWYRQTLGQGPEFLTYFQNEAQLEKSRLLSDRFSAERPKGSFSTLEIQRTEQGDSAMYLCASSLGLAGGILNEQFFGPGTRLTVL.

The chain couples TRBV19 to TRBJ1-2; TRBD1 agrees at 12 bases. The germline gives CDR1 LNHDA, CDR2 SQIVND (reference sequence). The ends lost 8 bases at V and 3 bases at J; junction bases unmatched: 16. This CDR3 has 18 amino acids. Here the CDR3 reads CASRPGQGAQRGYYGYTF. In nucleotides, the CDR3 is TGTGCCAGTCGACCGGGACAGGGGGCCCAGCGGGGGTACTATGGCTACACCTTC.

CDR3 sequence (DNA): TGTGCCAGCAGTTACTCCGGGGACAGGGGCTTCCGGCAGTACGTC. As protein: CASSYSGDRGFRQYV. V is TRBV6-2 or TRBV6-3 and J is TRBJ2-7; 10 nucleotides agree with TRBD1. The CDR3 is 15 amino acids. Germline V lookup: CDR1 MNHEY, CDR2 SVGEGT. V was clipped by 0 bases and J by 9 bases; unmatched bases: 8.

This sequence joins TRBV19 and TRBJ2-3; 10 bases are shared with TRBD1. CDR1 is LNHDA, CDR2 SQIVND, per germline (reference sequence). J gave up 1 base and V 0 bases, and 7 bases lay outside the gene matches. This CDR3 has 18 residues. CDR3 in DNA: TGTGCCAGTAGTATAGAAGGCCGAGGACAGGGGGGCACAGATACGCAGTATTTT. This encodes CASSIEGRGQGGTDTQYF.

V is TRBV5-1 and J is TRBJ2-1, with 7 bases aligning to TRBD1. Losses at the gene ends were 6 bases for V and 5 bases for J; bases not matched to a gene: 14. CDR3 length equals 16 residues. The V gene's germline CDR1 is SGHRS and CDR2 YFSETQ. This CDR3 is CASKGLAGTVNNEQFF. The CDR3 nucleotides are TGCGCCAGCAAGGGCCTAGCCGGGACAGTGAACAATGAGCAGTTCTTC. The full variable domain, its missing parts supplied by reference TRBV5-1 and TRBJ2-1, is KAGVTQTPRYLIKTRGQQVTLSCSPISGHRSVSWYQQTPGQGLQFLFEYFSETQRNKGNFPGRFSGRQFSNSRSEMNVSTLELGDSALYLCASKGLAGTVNNEQFFGPGTRLTVL.

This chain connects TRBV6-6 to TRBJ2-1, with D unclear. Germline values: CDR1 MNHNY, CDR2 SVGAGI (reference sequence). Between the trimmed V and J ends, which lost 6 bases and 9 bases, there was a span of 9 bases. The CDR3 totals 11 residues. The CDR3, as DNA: TGTGCCAGCAGCAAGTCAGGTGAGCAGTTCTTC. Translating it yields CASSKSGEQFF.

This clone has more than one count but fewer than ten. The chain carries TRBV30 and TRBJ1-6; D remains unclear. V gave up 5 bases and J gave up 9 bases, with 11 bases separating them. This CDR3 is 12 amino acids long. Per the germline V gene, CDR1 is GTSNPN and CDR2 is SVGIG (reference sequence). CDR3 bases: TGTGCCTGGGGACTATCCGGTTCACCCCTCCACTTT. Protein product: CAWGLSGSPLHF.

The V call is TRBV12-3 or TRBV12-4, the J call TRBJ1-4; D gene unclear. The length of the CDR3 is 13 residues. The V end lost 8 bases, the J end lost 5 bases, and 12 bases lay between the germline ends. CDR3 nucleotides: TGTGCCAGCGGCCCCACCTGGAATGAAAAACTGTTTTTT. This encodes CASGPTWNEKLFF.

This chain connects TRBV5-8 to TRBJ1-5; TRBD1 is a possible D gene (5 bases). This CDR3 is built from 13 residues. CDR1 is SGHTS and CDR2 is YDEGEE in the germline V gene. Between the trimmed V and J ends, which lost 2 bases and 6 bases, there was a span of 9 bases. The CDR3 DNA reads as TGTGCCAGCAGCTTCGGAGGGACTCAGCCCCAGCATTTT. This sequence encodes CASSFGGTQPQHF. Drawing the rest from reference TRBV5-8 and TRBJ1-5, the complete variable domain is EAGVTQSPTHLIKTRGQQATLRCSPISGHTSVYWYQQALGLGLQFLLWYDEGEERNRGNFPPRFSGRQFPNYSSELNVNALELEDSALYLCASSFGGTQPQHFGDGTRLSIL.

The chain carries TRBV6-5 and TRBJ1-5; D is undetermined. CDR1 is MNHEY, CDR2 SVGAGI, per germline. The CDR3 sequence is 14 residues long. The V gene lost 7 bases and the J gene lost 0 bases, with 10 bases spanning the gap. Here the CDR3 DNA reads TGTGCCAGCACAGAGGGCCTTAGCAATCAGCCCCAGCATTTT. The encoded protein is CASTEGLSNQPQHF.

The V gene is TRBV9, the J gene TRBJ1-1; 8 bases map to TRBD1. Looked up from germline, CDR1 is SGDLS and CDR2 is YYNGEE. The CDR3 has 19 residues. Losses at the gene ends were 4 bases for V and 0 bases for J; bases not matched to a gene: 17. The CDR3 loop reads CASSLEGDSGGRLNTEAFF. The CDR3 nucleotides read TGTGCCAGCAGCTTAGAGGGCGATTCAGGGGGCCGCCTGAACACTGAAGCTTTCTTT.

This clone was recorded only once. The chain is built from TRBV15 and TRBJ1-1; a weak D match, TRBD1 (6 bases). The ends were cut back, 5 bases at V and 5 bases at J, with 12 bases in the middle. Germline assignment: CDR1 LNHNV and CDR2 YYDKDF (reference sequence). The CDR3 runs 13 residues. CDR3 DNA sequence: TGTGCCACCAGCTTAGGGGGGGGGACTGAAGCTTTCTTT. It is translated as CATSLGGGTEAFF.

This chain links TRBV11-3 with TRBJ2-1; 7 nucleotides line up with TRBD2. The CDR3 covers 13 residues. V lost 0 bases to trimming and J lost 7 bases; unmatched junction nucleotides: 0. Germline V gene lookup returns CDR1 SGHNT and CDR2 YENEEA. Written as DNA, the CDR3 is TGTGCCAGCAGCTTAGAACTAGCGAATGAGCAGTTCTTC. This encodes CASSLELANEQFF.

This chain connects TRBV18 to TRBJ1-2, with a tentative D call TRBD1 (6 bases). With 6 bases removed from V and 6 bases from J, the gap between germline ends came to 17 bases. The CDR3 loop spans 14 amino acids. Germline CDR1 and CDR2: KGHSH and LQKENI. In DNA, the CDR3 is TGTGCCAGCTCGTCCAGACAGGCGGACCATGGCTACACCTTC. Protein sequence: CASSSRQADHGYTF.

The CDR3 coding sequence is TGTGCCAGTAGTACGGACAGGGGGCTATACGAGCAGTACTTC. Translated, it gives CASSTDRGLYEQYF. The V gene is TRBV19, the J gene TRBJ2-7; the match to TRBD1 covers 11 bases. The CDR3 covers 14 residues. J gave up 4 bases and V 4 bases, and 3 bases lay outside the gene matches. CDR1 LNHDA and CDR2 SQIVND come from the germline V gene (reference sequence).

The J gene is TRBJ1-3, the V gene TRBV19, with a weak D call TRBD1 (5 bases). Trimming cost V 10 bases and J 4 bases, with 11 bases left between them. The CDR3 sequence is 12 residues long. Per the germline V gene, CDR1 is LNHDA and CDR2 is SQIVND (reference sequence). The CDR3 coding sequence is TGTGCCACGAGACGACAGGGAAACACCATATATTTT. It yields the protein CATRRQGNTIYF.

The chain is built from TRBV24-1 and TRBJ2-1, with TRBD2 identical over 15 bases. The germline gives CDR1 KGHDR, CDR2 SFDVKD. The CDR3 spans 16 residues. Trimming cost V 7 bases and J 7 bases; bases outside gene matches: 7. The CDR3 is CATRPGTSGRSNEQFF. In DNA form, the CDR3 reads TGTGCCACCAGACCCGGGACTAGCGGGAGGTCAAATGAGCAGTTCTTC.

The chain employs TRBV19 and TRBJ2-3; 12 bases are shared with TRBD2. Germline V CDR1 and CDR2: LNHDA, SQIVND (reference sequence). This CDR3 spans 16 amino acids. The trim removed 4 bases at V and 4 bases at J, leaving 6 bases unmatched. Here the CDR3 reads CASSNLAGGPSDTQYF. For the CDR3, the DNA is TGTGCCAGTAGTAACCTAGCGGGAGGGCCATCAGATACGCAGTATTTT.

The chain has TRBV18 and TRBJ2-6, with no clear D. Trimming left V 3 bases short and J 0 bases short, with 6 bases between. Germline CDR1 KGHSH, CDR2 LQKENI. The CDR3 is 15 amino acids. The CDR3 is CASSPQFSGANVLTF. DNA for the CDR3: TGTGCCAGCTCACCCCAGTTCTCTGGGGCCAACGTCCTGACTTTC. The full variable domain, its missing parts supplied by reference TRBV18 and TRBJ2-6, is NAGVMQNPRHLVRRRGQEARLRCSPMKGHSHVYWYRQLPEEGLKFMVYLQKENIIDESGMPKERFSAEFPKEGPSILRIQQVVRGDSAAYFCASSPQFSGANVLTFGAGSRLTVL.